This entry features one TCR beta chain sequence. The data were taken from a study of blood T cell repertoires in COVID-19. Original data processing: Reference gene primer amplification gave nucleated cell count estimates. The protocol was immunoSEQ multiplex PCR, while the TCRdb copy is restricted to in-frame clones and leaves out a portion. V, J and clone size reflect that table, while D and trimming were determined from the DNA. This table has tens of thousands of clones, roughly 84% appearing once. The CDR3 totals 12 residues. J lost 6 bases, V lost 6 bases, and 4 bases had no gene match. CDR1 and CDR2 from the germline V gene are SQVTM and ANQGSEA.

Sequencing used peripheral blood. The chain is built from TRBV29-1 and TRBJ1-4; 7 bases are a match to TRBD1. The sequence derives from a woman between 55 and 75 years old with acute or convalescent COVID-19. CDR3 nucleotides: TGCAGCGTCGTGCAGGGGGATGAAAAACTGTTTTTT. Translated, it gives CSVVQGDEKLFF.